The 7 T cell receptor beta chains listed next were all sequenced from one sample in a study of beta chain features in type 1 diabetes. The antigens for these receptors are not known. Overall study results and limits: Moderate yet significant TCRB CDR3 shortening was seen in Type 1 diabetes patients in all four CD4+ subsets.

The authors reverse transcribed all of the isolated RNA, so sequencing captured expressed TCRB transcripts. Libraries were prepared by immunoSEQ multiplex PCR; TCRdb keeps only in-frame clonotypes and omits some of them. The table has 250,000 to 350,000 clones, approximately 16% seen once. Sequencing used naive CD4+ T cells from blood. These receptors all stem from a man aged 18 to 30 with type 1 diabetes.

This clone was recorded a few times. The CDR3 DNA sequence: TGTGCCAGCACTCCCGCCGGAGCGGGAGCCCGCGAGCAGTACTTC. Translation: CASTPAGAGAREQYF. The chain recombines TRBV28 with TRBJ2-7; 8 bases line up with TRBD2. Germline lookup yields CDR1 MDHEN and CDR2 SYDVKM. The CDR3 has 15 amino acids. J was trimmed by 6 bases and V by 7 bases; bases with no gene match: 14.

A few counts support this clone. The chain employs TRBV6-6 and TRBJ2-7, with a weak D call TRBD2 (5 bases). The CDR3 extends over 12 amino acids. In germline, CDR1 is MNHNY, CDR2 SVGAGI (reference sequence). V was pared by 8 bases and J by 3 bases, with 11 bases between. The CDR3 DNA reads as TGTGCCAGCTCGTGGGAGAGCTACGAGCAGTACTTC. Translating gives CASSWESYEQYF.

This clone occurred a few times. This chain links TRBV4-1 with TRBJ2-5; 10 bases map to TRBD2. Trimming at V came to 0 bases and at J to 7 bases, leaving 11 bases not matched to a gene. In germline, CDR1 is MGHRA, CDR2 YSYEKL. The CDR3 contains 17 residues. CDR3 protein: CASSQDWASGGMVTQYF. The DNA of the CDR3 is TGCGCCAGCAGCCAAGATTGGGCTAGCGGGGGAATGGTGACCCAGTACTTC.

This clone was seen more than once but under ten times. The rearrangement uses TRBV29-1 and TRBJ1-1; tentatively, D is TRBD1 (6 bases). CDR1 and CDR2 (germline): SQVTM, ANQGSEA. Trimming removed 4 bases from V and 1 base from J, with 10 bases in between. CDR3 length: 13 amino acids. CDR3 protein: CSVVQQGNTEAFF. CDR3 DNA: TGCAGCGTTGTTCAACAGGGGAACACTGAAGCTTTCTTT.

The chain uses TRBV7-8 and TRBJ1-1; D uncertain. CDR1 is SGHVS and CDR2 is FQNEAQ in the germline V gene. V shed 5 bases and J shed 9 bases, with 13 bases lying between them. The CDR3 sequence is 12 residues long. The DNA of the CDR3 is TGTGCCAGCAGCGTCACCGAGGAAAAAGCTTTCTTT. Protein: CASSVTEEKAFF.

The V gene is TRBV7-9, the J gene TRBJ1-5, with 8 positions matching TRBD1. Germline CDR1 SEHNR, CDR2 FQNEAQ (reference sequence). The ends lost 4 bases at V and 9 bases at J; junction bases unmatched: 5. The length of the CDR3 is 13 residues. The CDR3 region is CASSSDRGWPQHF. CDR3 nucleotide sequence: TGTGCCAGCAGCTCCGACAGGGGATGGCCCCAGCATTTT.

This clone was recorded a few times. V gene TRBV18 combines with J gene TRBJ2-3; 14 nucleotides match TRBD2. The length of the CDR3 is 19 residues. In germline, CDR1 is KGHSH, CDR2 LQKENI. The V and J ends lost 1 base and 2 bases, in that order; junction bases with no gene match: 8. This CDR3 reads CASSPRRTSGGRNTDTQYF. The CDR3 DNA reads as TGTGCCAGCTCACCACGGCGGACTAGCGGGGGGCGGAACACAGATACGCAGTATTTT.